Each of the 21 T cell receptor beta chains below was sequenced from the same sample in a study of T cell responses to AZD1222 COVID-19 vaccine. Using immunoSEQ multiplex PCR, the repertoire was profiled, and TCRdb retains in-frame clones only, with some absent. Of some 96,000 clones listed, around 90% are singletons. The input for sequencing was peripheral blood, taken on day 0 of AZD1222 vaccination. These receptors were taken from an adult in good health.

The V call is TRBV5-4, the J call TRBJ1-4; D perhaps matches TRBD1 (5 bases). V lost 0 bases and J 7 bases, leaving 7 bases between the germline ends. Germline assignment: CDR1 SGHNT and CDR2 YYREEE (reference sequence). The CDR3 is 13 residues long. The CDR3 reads CASSLGGPEKLFF. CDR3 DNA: TGTGCCAGCAGCTTGGGGGGACCTGAAAAACTGTTTTTT.

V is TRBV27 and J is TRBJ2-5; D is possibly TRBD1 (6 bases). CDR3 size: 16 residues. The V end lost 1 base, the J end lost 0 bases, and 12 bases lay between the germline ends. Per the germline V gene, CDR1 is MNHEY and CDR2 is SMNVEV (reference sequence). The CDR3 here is CASSLYREPYQETQYF. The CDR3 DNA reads TGTGCCAGCAGTTTATACAGGGAGCCATACCAAGAGACCCAGTACTTC.

CDR3 sequence (DNA): TGTGCCAGCAGCGAAGGCCGAACGGGGGCTGAAAAACTGTTTTTT. Protein product: CASSEGRTGAEKLFF. This sequence joins TRBV7-3 and TRBJ1-4; the D gene is possibly TRBD1 (6 bases). The V end was cut by 5 bases, the J end by 7 bases, with 17 bases between. This CDR3 has 15 amino acids. The germline CDR1 and CDR2 sequences are SGHTA and FQGTGA. Filled out from reference TRBV7-3 and TRBJ1-4, the complete variable domain reads GAGVSQTPSNKVTEKGKYVELRCDPISGHTALYWYRQSLGQGPEFLIYFQGTGAADDSGLPNDRFFAVRPEGSVSTLKIQRTERGDSAVYLCASSEGRTGAEKLFFGSGTQLSVL.

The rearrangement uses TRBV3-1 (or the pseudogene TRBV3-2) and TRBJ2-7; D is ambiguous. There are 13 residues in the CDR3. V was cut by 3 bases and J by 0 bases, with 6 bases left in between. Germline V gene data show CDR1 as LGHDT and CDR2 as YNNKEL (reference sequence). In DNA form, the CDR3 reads TGTGCCAGCAGCCATCCCAGCTCCTACGAGCAGTACTTC. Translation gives CASSHPSSYEQYF.

The CDR3: CASSYPSGSSYNEQFF. DNA for the CDR3: TGTGCCAGCAGCTACCCTAGCGGTTCCTCCTACAATGAGCAGTTCTTC. The chain couples TRBV11-2 to TRBJ2-1; 7 nucleotides match TRBD2. CDR1 and CDR2 from the germline V gene are SGHAT and FQNNGV. With 4 bases clipped from V and 0 bases from J, the junction kept 6 bases outside the gene matches. CDR3 length: 16 residues.

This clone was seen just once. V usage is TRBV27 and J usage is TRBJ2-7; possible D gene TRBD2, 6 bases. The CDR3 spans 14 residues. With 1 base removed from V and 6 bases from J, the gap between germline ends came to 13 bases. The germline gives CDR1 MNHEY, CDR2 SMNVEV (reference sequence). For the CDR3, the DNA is TGTGCCAGCAGTTTATACTCGGGAGAGGGCGAGCAGTACTTC. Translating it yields CASSLYSGEGEQYF.

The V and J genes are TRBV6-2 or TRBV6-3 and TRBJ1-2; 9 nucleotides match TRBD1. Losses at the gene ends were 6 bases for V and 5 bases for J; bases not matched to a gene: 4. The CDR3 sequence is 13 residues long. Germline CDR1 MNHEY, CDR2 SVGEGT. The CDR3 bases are TGTGCCAGCAGCGGGACAGGGAAGTATGGCTACACCTTC. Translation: CASSGTGKYGYTF.

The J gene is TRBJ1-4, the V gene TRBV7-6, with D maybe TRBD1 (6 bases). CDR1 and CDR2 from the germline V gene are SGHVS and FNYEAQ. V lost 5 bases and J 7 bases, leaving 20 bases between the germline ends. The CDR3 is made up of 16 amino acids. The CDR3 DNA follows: TGTGCCAGCAGCGCCCGGCACAGCCCAGGGGTTGAAAAACTGTTTTTT. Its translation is CASSARHSPGVEKLFF.

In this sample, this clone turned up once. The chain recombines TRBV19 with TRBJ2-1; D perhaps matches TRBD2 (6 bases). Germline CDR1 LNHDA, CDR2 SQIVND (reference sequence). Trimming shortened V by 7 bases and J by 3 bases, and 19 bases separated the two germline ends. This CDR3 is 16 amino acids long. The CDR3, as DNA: TGTGCCAGTATTCCGACTAGTACGGGGGTCTACAATGAGCAGTTCTTC. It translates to CASIPTSTGVYNEQFF. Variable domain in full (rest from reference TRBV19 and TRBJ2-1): DGGITQSPKYLFRKEGQNVTLSCEQNLNHDAMYWYRQDPGQGLRLIYYSQIVNDFQKGDIAEGYSVSREKKESFPLTVTSAQKNPTAFYLCASIPTSTGVYNEQFFGPGTRLTVL.

This chain's CDR3 is CASSLSPRTGELFF. The CDR3 nucleotides are TGTGCCAGCAGCCTAAGCCCGAGGACCGGGGAGCTGTTTTTT. The chain employs TRBV9 and TRBJ2-2; no clear D. V was clipped by 4 bases and J by 5 bases, with 12 bases between them. This CDR3 spans 14 amino acids. CDR1 and CDR2 from the germline V gene are SGDLS and YYNGEE. The full variable domain, in which reference TRBV9 and TRBJ2-2 provide the parts outside the CDR3, is DSGVTQTPKHLITATGQRVTLRCSPRSGDLSVYWYQQSLDQGLQFLIQYYNGEERAKGNILERFSAQQFPDLHSELNLSSLELGDSALYFCASSLSPRTGELFFGEGSRLTVL.

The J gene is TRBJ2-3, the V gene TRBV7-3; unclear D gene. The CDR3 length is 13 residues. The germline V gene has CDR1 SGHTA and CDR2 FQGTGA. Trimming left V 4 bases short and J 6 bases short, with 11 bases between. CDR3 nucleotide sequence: TGTGCCAGCAGCTCGCAAAACTTTGATACGCAGTATTTT. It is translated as CASSSQNFDTQYF.

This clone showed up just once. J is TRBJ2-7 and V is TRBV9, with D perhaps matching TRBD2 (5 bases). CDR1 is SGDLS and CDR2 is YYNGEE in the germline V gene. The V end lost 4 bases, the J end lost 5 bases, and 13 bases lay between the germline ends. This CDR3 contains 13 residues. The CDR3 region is CASSHPERDEQYF. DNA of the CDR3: TGTGCCAGCAGCCATCCGGAGAGGGACGAGCAGTACTTC.

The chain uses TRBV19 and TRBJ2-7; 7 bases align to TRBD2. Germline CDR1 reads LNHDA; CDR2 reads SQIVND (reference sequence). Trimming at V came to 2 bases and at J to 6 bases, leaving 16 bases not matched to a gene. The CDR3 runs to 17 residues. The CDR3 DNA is TGTGCCAGTAGTATAATCTCCAGGAGCGGGGAGATGGGCGAGCAGTACTTC. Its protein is CASSIISRSGEMGEQYF.

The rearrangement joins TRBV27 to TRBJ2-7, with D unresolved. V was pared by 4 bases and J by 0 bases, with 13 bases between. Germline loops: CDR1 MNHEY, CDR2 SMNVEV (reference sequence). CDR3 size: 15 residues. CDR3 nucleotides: TGTGCCAGCAGTTCGAGGTCGGATGGCTCCTACGAGCAGTACTTC. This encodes CASSSRSDGSYEQYF.

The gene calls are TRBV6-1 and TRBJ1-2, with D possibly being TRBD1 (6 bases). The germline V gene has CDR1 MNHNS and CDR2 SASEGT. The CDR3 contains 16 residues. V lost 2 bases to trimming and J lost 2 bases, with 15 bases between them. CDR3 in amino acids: CASSESPTGRNYGYTF. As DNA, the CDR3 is TGTGCCAGCAGTGAAAGTCCCACAGGGAGGAACTATGGCTACACCTTC.

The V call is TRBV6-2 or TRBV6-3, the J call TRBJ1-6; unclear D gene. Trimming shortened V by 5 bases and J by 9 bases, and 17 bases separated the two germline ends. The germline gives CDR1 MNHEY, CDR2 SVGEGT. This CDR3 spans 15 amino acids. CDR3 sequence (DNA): TGTGCCAGCAGTCTCGACACACACAACGGTTCACCCCTCCACTTT. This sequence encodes CASSLDTHNGSPLHF.

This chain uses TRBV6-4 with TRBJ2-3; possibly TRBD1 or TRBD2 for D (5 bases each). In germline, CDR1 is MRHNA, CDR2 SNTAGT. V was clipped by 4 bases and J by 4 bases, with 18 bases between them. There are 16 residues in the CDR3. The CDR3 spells CASSAGVGEGSDTQYF. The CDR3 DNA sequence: TGTGCCAGCAGTGCCGGGGTAGGGGAAGGGTCAGATACGCAGTATTTT.

The CDR3 DNA follows: TGTGCCAGCAGTTGGGGGGGTTATAATTCACCCCTCCACTTT. It yields the protein CASSWGGYNSPLHF. This sequence joins TRBV6-5 and TRBJ1-6; D perhaps matches TRBD1 (5 bases). This CDR3 has 14 residues. Trimming removed 4 bases at V and 4 bases at J, with 8 bases between. Germline V lookup: CDR1 MNHEY, CDR2 SVGAGI.

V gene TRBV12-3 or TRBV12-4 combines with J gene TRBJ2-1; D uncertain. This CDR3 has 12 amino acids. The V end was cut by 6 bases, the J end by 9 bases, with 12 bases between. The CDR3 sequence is CASSRSSPEQFF. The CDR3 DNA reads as TGTGCCAGCAGCCGTTCGTCTCCTGAGCAGTTCTTC.

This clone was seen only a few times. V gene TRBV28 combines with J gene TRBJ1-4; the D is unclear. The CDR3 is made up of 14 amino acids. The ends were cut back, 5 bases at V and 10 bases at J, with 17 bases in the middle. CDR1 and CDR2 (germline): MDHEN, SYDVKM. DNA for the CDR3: TGTGCCAGCAGTCCGGACCCCGCTGAGGTAAAACTGTTTTTT. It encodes CASSPDPAEVKLFF.

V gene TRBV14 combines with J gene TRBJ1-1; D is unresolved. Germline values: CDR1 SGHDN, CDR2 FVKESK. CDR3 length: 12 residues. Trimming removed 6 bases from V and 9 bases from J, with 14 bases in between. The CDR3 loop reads CASSHTSGKAFF. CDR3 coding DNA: TGTGCCAGCAGTCACACCTCGGGCAAAGCTTTCTTT.